Sequencing of this T cell receptor beta chain was carried out in a study of shared clonotypes between healthy human individuals. The V end was cut by 5 bases, the J end by 4 bases, with 2 bases between. Germline CDR1 MDHEN, CDR2 SYDVKM. The CDR3 is 11 residues long. Subsets obtained from CD4+ cells comprised CD45RA+ naive and CD45RA-negative memory cells. Some clones are missing from TCRdb's copy, which holds only in-frame ones; the method was immunoSEQ multiplex PCR. The sample shows under 650,000 clones, roughly 95% of them seen only once. A note on this clone: Its specificity is unknown.

Findings and limits, study-wide: It was only blood that was sampled, and tissue repertoires likely differ. The generation probabilities recorded for non-shared clonotypes fell below those of clonotypes shared by all four donors. Memory subsets generally showed smaller estimated richness than naive subsets did.

This receptor was taken from a woman aged 25 to 39 in good health. The V and J genes are TRBV28 and TRBJ1-4, with D unclear. The sample was naive CD4+ T cells sorted from blood. As to subset: CD45RA+ positively selected. The CDR3 DNA is TGTGCCAGCAGTAATAATGAAAAACTGTTTTTT. Amino acid sequence: CASSNNEKLFF.